One and the same sample provided the 9 T cell receptor beta chains below, sequenced in a study of blood T cell repertoires in COVID-19. Only in-frame clones appear in the TCRdb table, and some are missing; sequencing was by immunoSEQ multiplex PCR. In the table there are a few hundred thousand clones, less than 90% of which are singletons. Sequencing was performed on PBMCs or T cells enriched from blood (not recorded which). Source of these receptors: a woman between 45 and 65 years old who had recovered from COVID-19.

The rearrangement uses TRBV18 and TRBJ1-1; D gene uncertain. V gave up 3 bases and J gave up 1 base, with 9 bases separating them. The CDR3 has 14 residues. CDR1 is KGHSH, CDR2 LQKENI, per germline. In DNA form, the CDR3 reads TGTGCCAGCTCACCCATAGAGAGGAACACTGAAGCTTTCTTT. Protein: CASSPIERNTEAFF.

The genes are TRBV11-2 and TRBJ1-1; D call uncertain. CDR1 SGHAT and CDR2 FQNNGV come from the germline V gene. Trimming left V 2 bases short and J 8 bases short, with 6 bases between. The CDR3 spans 11 residues. CDR3 sequence reads: CASSLQLEAFF. The DNA for the CDR3 is TGTGCCAGCAGCTTACAACTAGAAGCTTTCTTT. Full variable domain (outside the CDR3, taken from reference TRBV11-2 and TRBJ1-1): EAGVAQSPRYKIIEKRQSVAFWCNPISGHATLYWYQQILGQGPKLLIQFQNNGVVDDSQLPKDRFSAERLKGVDSTLKIQPAKLEDSAVYLCASSLQLEAFFGQGTRLTVV.

This chain connects TRBV6-1 to TRBJ1-2; a possible D gene is TRBD1 (6 bases). V shed 0 bases and J shed 8 bases, with 16 bases lying between them. The CDR3 is made up of 15 amino acids. Germline assignment: CDR1 MNHNS and CDR2 SASEGT. The CDR3 region has the DNA TGTGCCAGCAGTGAAGCGCCAGGGGTGTCTAGGGGCTACACCTTC. Amino acid sequence: CASSEAPGVSRGYTF.

This sequence joins TRBV15 and TRBJ1-1; 8 nucleotides align to TRBD1. CDR3 length: 15 amino acids. Germline-derived CDR1 and CDR2 are LNHNV and YYDKDF (reference sequence). J lost 5 bases, V lost 3 bases, and 8 bases had no gene match. The CDR3 DNA is TGTGCCACCAGCAGCAGGGGGCTGAGTGGGACTGAAGCTTTCTTT. This translates into CATSSRGLSGTEAFF. The full variable domain, in which reference TRBV15 and TRBJ1-1 provide the parts outside the CDR3, is DAMVIQNPRYQVTQFGKPVTLSCSQTLNHNVMYWYQQKSSQAPKLLFHYYDKDFNNEADTPDNFQSRRPNTSFCFLDIRSPGLGDTAMYLCATSSRGLSGTEAFFGQGTRLTVV.

CDR3 bases: TGCAGCGTTCGCCTTAGCGGGGATGAAGCTTTCTTT. This encodes CSVRLSGDEAFF. The chain employs TRBV29-1 and TRBJ1-1; D is unclear. CDR1 and CDR2 from the germline V gene are SQVTM and ANQGSEA. CDR3 length equals 12 residues. Between the trimmed V and J ends, which lost 5 bases and 7 bases, there was a span of 14 bases.

The count of this clone is one. The rearrangement links TRBV7-2 to TRBJ2-1; D gene ambiguous. The CDR3 runs to 14 residues. V lost 0 bases and J lost 12, with 15 bases in between. Germline CDR1 and CDR2: SGHTA and FQGNSA. The CDR3 DNA sequence: TGTGCCAGCAGCTTAGCTCCTATAGATCCAGGGCAGTTCTTC. Its translation: CASSLAPIDPGQFF.

CDR3 amino acids: CAIRETGANYGYTF. DNA for the CDR3: TGTGCCATCAGGGAGACGGGAGCTAACTATGGCTACACCTTC. The genes are TRBV10-3 and TRBJ1-2; D is ambiguous. The germline V gene encodes CDR1 ENHRY and CDR2 SYGVKD. V was pared by 6 bases and J by 0 bases, with 11 bases between. This CDR3 comprises 14 residues.

J is TRBJ1-2 and V is TRBV25-1; no firm D call. CDR1 MGHDK and CDR2 SYGVNS come from the germline V gene. The CDR3 runs 13 residues. V lost 7 bases and J lost 4, with 13 bases in between. CDR3 amino acids: CASMDDRGYGYTF. The CDR3 DNA sequence: TGTGCCAGCATGGACGATCGGGGCTATGGCTACACCTTC.

This rearrangement joins TRBV7-6 to TRBJ2-1, with a possible D match to TRBD2 (7 bases). The CDR3 is 15 residues long. Germline CDR1 is SGHVS and CDR2 is FNYEAQ. V lost 1 base and J 7 bases, leaving 14 bases between the germline ends. The CDR3 protein is CASSLVGGGRNEQFF. The CDR3 DNA reads as TGTGCCAGCAGCTTAGTAGGGGGGGGGAGGAATGAGCAGTTCTTC.